This TCR beta chain stems from a study of technical replicates of blood from several donors. Germline trimming cut 2 bases from V and 10 bases from J; bases unmatched to any gene: 5. Germline V gives CDR1 SGHTA, CDR2 FQGNSA. CDR3 length: 14 amino acids. The data were produced by immunoSEQ multiplex PCR, yet TCRdb's version contains in-frame clones alone and is incomplete. The sample has 50,000 to 70,000 clones; 90% to 95% are singletons. Sequenced: PBMCs. This rearrangement joins TRBV7-2 to TRBJ1-6; 7 bases agree with TRBD1. This receptor was obtained from a human donor in good health. Some clones in this sample may be carry-over from other donors' samples. CDR3 coding DNA: TGTGCCAGCAGCTTACAGGGGGAAAGATCACCCCTCCACTTT. This sequence encodes CASSLQGERSPLHF.